The 23 T cell receptor beta chains given below trace back to one sample, sequenced in a study of shared clonotypes between healthy human individuals. Method: immunoSEQ multiplex PCR; TCRdb's copy keeps in-frame clones and lacks some. The table has approximately 600,000 clones, approximately 95% seen once. Positive CCR7 selection of CD45RO-negative cells yielded the naive CD8 cells, and terminally differentiated effector memory CD45RA+ cells were excluded. Material: naive CD8+ T cells sorted from blood. Source of these receptors: a woman between 25 and 40 years old in good health.

This chain joins TRBV28 and TRBJ2-5, with D perhaps matching TRBD1 (6 bases). TRBJ2-7 explains the end of the DNA better; the J call may be wrong. This CDR3 spans 16 amino acids. The germline gives CDR1 MDHEN, CDR2 SYDVKM. The CDR3 region has the DNA TGTGCCAGCAGTCTTAAGATCCGGGACAACTCCTACGAGCAGTACTTC. Translated: CASSLKIRDNSYEQYF.

J is TRBJ1-2 and V is TRBV7-9; D possibly corresponds to TRBD1 (5 bases). CDR1 SEHNR and CDR2 FQNEAQ come from the germline V gene (reference sequence). This CDR3 has 13 residues. V shed 3 bases and J shed 4 bases, with 9 bases lying between them. In DNA, the CDR3 is TGTGCCAGCAGCTTTGAGGGACTCTATGGCTACACCTTC. The encoded protein is CASSFEGLYGYTF.

This clone is a singleton in its sample. The chain couples TRBV7-9 to TRBJ2-1; either TRBD1 or TRBD2 may fit D (7 bases each). Between the trimmed V and J ends, which lost 5 bases and 3 bases, there was a span of 14 bases. The germline CDR1 and CDR2 sequences are SEHNR and FQNEAQ (reference sequence). The CDR3 loop spans 15 amino acids. CDR3 DNA: TGTGCCAGCAGCCCACAGGGGAGGGGCTACAATGAGCAGTTCTTC. Amino acid sequence: CASSPQGRGYNEQFF.

V and J are TRBV7-3 and TRBJ2-3, with 11 bases that match TRBD1. Germline V gene lookup returns CDR1 SGHTA and CDR2 FQGTGA. Germline trimming cut 5 bases from V and 1 base from J; bases unmatched to any gene: 14. CDR3 length equals 19 residues. CDR3 residues: CASSQIGQGAPRGTDTQYF. CDR3 nucleotides: TGTGCCAGCAGCCAGATAGGACAGGGGGCGCCTAGGGGCACAGATACGCAGTATTTT.

The genes are TRBV30 and TRBJ2-2; possible D gene TRBD2, 7 bases. In germline, CDR1 is GTSNPN, CDR2 SVGIG (reference sequence). V was pared by 2 bases and J by 5 bases, with 21 bases between. This CDR3 spans 17 amino acids. The DNA for the CDR3 is TGTGCCTGGAGTCCGGGGGGCAGGGTCAAGAAAACCGGGGAGCTGTTTTTT. Translating it yields CAWSPGGRVKKTGELFF. Supplemented by reference TRBV30 and TRBJ2-2, the full variable domain reads SQTIHQWPATLVQPVGSPLSLECTVEGTSNPNLYWYRQAAGRGLQLLFYSVGIGQISSEVPQNLSASRPQDRQFILSSKKLLLSDSGFYLCAWSPGGRVKKTGELFFGEGSRLTVL.

The gene calls are TRBV4-2 and TRBJ2-1; 13 nucleotides line up with TRBD2. V shed 0 bases and J 7 bases; nucleotides not matched to a gene: 9. Germline V CDR1 and CDR2: LGHNA, YNFKEQ. The CDR3 has 18 residues. The CDR3 sequence is CASSQDTRGTSGENEQFF. The DNA for the CDR3 is TGTGCCAGCAGCCAAGATACCCGAGGGACTAGCGGGGAAAATGAGCAGTTCTTC.

V usage is TRBV14 and J usage is TRBJ2-1; D remains ambiguous. The CDR3 loop spans 12 amino acids. Germline V lookup: CDR1 SGHDN, CDR2 FVKESK. V was clipped by 8 bases and J by 0 bases, with 5 bases between them. The CDR3 coding sequence is TGTGCCAGCTCCGACTCCTACAATGAGCAGTTCTTC. Amino acid sequence: CASSDSYNEQFF.

For this clone: The sample contains more than one DNA sequence encoding this CDR3. The chain is built from TRBV5-4 and TRBJ2-6; maybe TRBD1 (5 bases). Germline CDR1 SGHNT, CDR2 YYREEE (reference sequence). There are 15 residues in the CDR3. V lost 2 bases to trimming and J lost 2 bases, with 8 bases between them. The CDR3 loop is CASSFQGAGANVLTF. CDR3 coding DNA: TGTGCCAGCAGCTTTCAGGGTGCTGGGGCCAACGTCCTGACTTTC.

The chain joins TRBV2 to TRBJ2-7; D possibly corresponds to TRBD2 (5 bases). This CDR3 has 14 residues. Germline-derived CDR1 and CDR2 are SNHLY and FYNNEI. The ends were cut back, 7 bases at V and 6 bases at J, with 19 bases in the middle. The CDR3 protein is CASKGGWASFEQYF. CDR3 DNA sequence: TGTGCCAGCAAAGGAGGTTGGGCTAGCTTCGAGCAGTACTTC.

This CDR3 reads CASSGDFGISYEQYF. DNA of the CDR3: TGTGCCAGCAGTGGCGATTTCGGAATCTCCTACGAGCAGTACTTC. The rearrangement uses TRBV28 and TRBJ2-7; D call uncertain. The germline V and J ends were trimmed by 5 bases and 0 bases, with 14 bases remaining between them. There are 15 residues in the CDR3. CDR1 MDHEN and CDR2 SYDVKM come from the germline V gene. The whole variable domain, remainder taken from reference TRBV28 and TRBJ2-7, is DVKVTQSSRYLVKRTGEKVFLECVQDMDHENMFWYRQDPGLGLRLIYFSYDVKMKEKGDIPEGYSVSREKKERFSLILESASTNQTSMYLCASSGDFGISYEQYFGPGTRLTVT.

The chain has TRBV7-8 and TRBJ1-5, with D possibly TRBD1 on 6 matching bases. Germline-derived CDR1 and CDR2 are SGHVS and FQNEAQ. Trimming cost V 4 bases and J 4 bases, with 17 bases left between them. The CDR3 is made up of 16 amino acids. In DNA, the CDR3 is TGTGCCAGCAGCTCCTGGGCAGGGGAAGGAAATCAGCCCCAGCATTTT. Its protein product is CASSSWAGEGNQPQHF.

V gene TRBV5-1 combines with J gene TRBJ2-5; TRBD2 aligns across 7 bases. With V trimmed by 2 bases and J by 5 bases, 6 bases remained unmatched. From germline, CDR1 is SGHRS and CDR2 YFSETQ. The CDR3 sequence is 14 residues long. The CDR3 sequence: CASSLAGLRETQYF. The CDR3 DNA reads as TGCGCCAGCAGCTTAGCGGGGTTGCGGGAGACCCAGTACTTC.

J is TRBJ2-1 and V is TRBV27, with TRBD2 matching over 14 bases. The CDR3 runs 15 residues. Trimming removed 3 bases from V and 9 bases from J; junction bases left unmatched: 4. Germline CDR1 reads MNHEY; CDR2 reads SMNVEV (reference sequence). In nucleotides, the CDR3 is TGTGCCAGCAGTTTCTGGACTAGCGGGAGGACTGAGCAGTTCTTC. Translated, it gives CASSFWTSGRTEQFF.

The J gene is TRBJ1-1, the V gene TRBV4-1, with D tentatively TRBD1 (6 bases). The CDR3 runs to 14 residues. In germline, CDR1 is MGHRA, CDR2 YSYEKL. V lost 3 bases to trimming and J lost 8 bases, with 16 bases between them. This CDR3 reads CASSQTPRTEEAFF. In DNA form, the CDR3 reads TGCGCCAGCAGCCAGACCCCCCGGACAGAAGAAGCTTTCTTT.

The genes are TRBV5-4 and TRBJ2-7; TRBD1 aligns across 10 bases. V lost 4 bases to trimming and J lost 5 bases; unmatched junction nucleotides: 6. The length of the CDR3 is 14 residues. Germline CDR1 is SGHNT and CDR2 is YYREEE (reference sequence). This chain's CDR3 is CASSPGQGQDEQYF. The CDR3 region has the DNA TGTGCCAGCAGCCCGGGACAGGGGCAGGACGAGCAGTACTTC.

The chain has TRBV29-1 and TRBJ1-4; D might be TRBD1 (6 bases). The CDR3 is made up of 13 amino acids. The V end lost 7 bases, the J end lost 4 bases, and 13 bases lay between the germline ends. The germline CDR1 and CDR2 sequences are SQVTM and ANQGSEA. This chain's CDR3 is CSARQEDNEKLFF. In nucleotides, the CDR3 is TGCAGCGCCCGACAGGAAGATAATGAAAAACTGTTTTTT.

This clone was seen just once. The chain links TRBV25-1 to TRBJ1-3; a possible D gene is TRBD1 (6 bases). Germline V CDR1 and CDR2: MGHDK, SYGVNS. Between the trimmed V and J ends, which lost 6 bases and 3 bases, there was a span of 9 bases. CDR3 length: 13 residues. Here the CDR3 reads CASRQGLGNTIYF. CDR3 sequence (DNA): TGTGCCAGCAGACAGGGACTTGGAAACACCATATATTTT. The complete variable domain, with remaining parts taken from reference TRBV25-1 and TRBJ1-3, reads EADIYQTPRYLVIGTGKKITLECSQTMGHDKMYWYQQDPGMELHLIHYSYGVNSTEKGDLSSESTVSRIRTEHFPLTLESARPSHTSQYLCASRQGLGNTIYFGEGSWLTVV.

The rearrangement uses TRBV2 and TRBJ2-5; D is unresolved. Gene TRBJ2-7 matches the end of the DNA better, so the J call may be wrong. CDR1 and CDR2 (germline): SNHLY, FYNNEI. The CDR3 spans 12 residues. The CDR3 loop reads CASSETDYEQYF. CDR3 nucleotides: TGTGCCAGCAGTGAAACGGACTACGAGCAGTACTTC.

This chain connects TRBV27 to TRBJ2-7; 13 bases fit TRBD2. Germline lookup yields CDR1 MNHEY and CDR2 SMNVEV (reference sequence). The CDR3 runs 16 residues. Unmatched junction bases numbered 4, after V lost 5 bases and J lost 0 bases. CDR3 loop: CASSLTSGRASYEQYF. CDR3 nucleotides: TGTGCCAGCAGTCTAACTAGCGGGAGGGCCTCCTACGAGCAGTACTTC.

The chain combines TRBV7-9 with TRBJ2-3, with D hard to call. The CDR3 sequence is 16 residues long. Germline CDR1 is SEHNR and CDR2 is FQNEAQ (reference sequence). V shed 5 bases and J shed 3 bases, with 18 bases lying between them. The CDR3 DNA reads as TGTGCCAGCAGCCCCACCGCCGCGCTATCTACAGATACGCAGTATTTT. Translating it yields CASSPTAALSTDTQYF.

The V gene is TRBV27, the J gene TRBJ2-7; D may be TRBD1 or TRBD2 (5 bases each). This CDR3 spans 14 amino acids. CDR1 is MNHEY, CDR2 SMNVEV, per germline (reference sequence). V gave up 6 bases and J gave up 4 bases, with 16 bases separating them. CDR3 protein: CASSPGIGTYEQYF. The CDR3 DNA reads TGTGCCAGCAGCCCAGGGATAGGGACGTACGAGCAGTACTTC.

This CDR3 reads CATRSGQSAKNIQYF. In DNA, the CDR3 is TGTGCCACTAGAAGTGGACAATCGGCCAAAAACATTCAGTACTTC. This chain joins TRBV15 and TRBJ2-4; TRBD1 might be the D (5 bases). This CDR3 has 15 residues. Germline-derived CDR1 and CDR2 are LNHNV and YYDKDF (reference sequence). The V end was cut by 9 bases, the J end by 1 base, with 16 bases between.

The V call is TRBV9, the J call TRBJ2-7; D unclear. CDR1 is SGDLS and CDR2 is YYNGEE in the germline V gene. CDR3 length: 13 amino acids. V lost 4 bases and J 5 bases, leaving 13 bases between the germline ends. CDR3 nucleotides: TGTGCCAGCAGCCCCCCGGTAACCCACGAGCAGTACTTC. Its translation is CASSPPVTHEQYF.